This T cell receptor beta chain was found in a study of beta chain features in type 1 diabetes. About this clone: Its antigen is as yet unknown.

Study-level findings and limits: Type 1 diabetes patients had moderately but significantly shorter TCRB CDR3s in all four CD4+ subsets.

As every portion of the isolated RNA was reverse transcribed, the sequencing read expressed TCRB transcripts. TCRdb keeps only in-frame clones here, not all; method: immunoSEQ multiplex PCR. This sample has 300,000 to 350,000 clones, with 9.3% found just once. This clonotype was sampled from a man aged 30-40 years with type 1 diabetes. The sequencing input was central memory CD4+ T cells from blood.

The CDR3 DNA reads TGTGCCATCAGCCCGGGACACGGAGAATATGGCTACACCTTC. Its protein product is CAISPGHGEYGYTF. This chain connects TRBV10-3 to TRBJ1-2; D might be TRBD1 (6 bases). CDR3 length: 14 amino acids. V dropped 6 bases and J dropped 5 bases, with 16 bases sitting between them. The germline CDR1 and CDR2 sequences are ENHRY and SYGVKD.